These 13 T cell receptor beta chains share one sample of origin, sequenced in a study of T cell responses to AZD1222 COVID-19 vaccine. Only in-frame clones appear in the TCRdb table, and some are missing; sequencing was by immunoSEQ multiplex PCR. The table has over 100,000 clones, about nine tenths seen once. The sequencing here drew on peripheral blood, taken on day 0 of AZD1222 vaccination. The source of these receptors is an adult in good health.

The gene calls are TRBV4-3 and TRBJ1-5, with D unresolved. V was cut by 0 bases and J by 1 base, with 7 bases left in between. There are 15 residues in the CDR3. Germline-derived CDR1 and CDR2 are LGHNA and YSLEER. CDR3 sequence (DNA): TGCGCCAGCAGCCAAGATGTGGGGAGCAATCAGCCCCAGCATTTT. Encoded protein: CASSQDVGSNQPQHF.

This chain connects TRBV7-9 to TRBJ1-4; TRBD1 matches 8 bases. Trimming cost V 1 base and J 7 bases; bases outside gene matches: 5. Germline lookup yields CDR1 SEHNR and CDR2 FQNEAQ (reference sequence). The CDR3 is 15 residues long. This CDR3 reads CASSLGTGTGEKLFF. CDR3 sequence (DNA): TGTGCCAGCAGCTTAGGGACAGGGACCGGTGAAAAACTGTTTTTT. The variable domain in full, with the rest retrieved from reference TRBV7-9 and TRBJ1-4, is DTGVSQNPRHKITKRGQNVTFRCDPISEHNRLYWYRQTLGQGPEFLTYFQNEAQLEKSRLLSDRFSAERPKGSFSTLEIQRTEQGDSAMYLCASSLGTGTGEKLFFGSGTQLSVL.

The gene calls are TRBV20-1 and TRBJ1-1; the D is unclear. V was cut by 3 bases and J by 7 bases, with 15 bases left in between. There are 13 residues in the CDR3. Germline V gene data show CDR1 as DFQATT and CDR2 as SNEGSKA (reference sequence). The CDR3 DNA sequence: TGCAGTGCTAGTGTGGGTCCGGACCTTGAAGCTTTCTTT. Amino acids: CSASVGPDLEAFF.

The J gene is TRBJ2-5, the V gene TRBV7-3; D is perhaps TRBD1 (5 bases). The CDR3 contains 13 residues. From germline, CDR1 is SGHTA and CDR2 FQGTGA. V was pared by 5 bases and J by 0 bases, with 7 bases between. The CDR3, as DNA: TGTGCCAGCAGCAAGGACAACCAAGAGACCCAGTACTTC. This codes for CASSKDNQETQYF.

The chain employs TRBV29-1 and TRBJ1-1, with D possibly matching TRBD1 (5 bases). Trimming took off 2 bases at V and 2 bases at J, with 12 bases between the two ends. CDR3 length equals 14 residues. CDR1 SQVTM and CDR2 ANQGSEA come from the germline V gene. The CDR3: CSVERSGGNTEAFF. The CDR3 DNA follows: TGCAGCGTTGAAAGGTCGGGGGGAAACACTGAAGCTTTCTTT.

This rearrangement joins TRBV5-6 to TRBJ1-2; weak D call: TRBD1 (5 bases). V shed 2 bases and J shed 2 bases, with 13 bases lying between them. Germline assignment: CDR1 SGHDT and CDR2 YYEEEE. This CDR3 has 15 amino acids. This CDR3 is CASSFIGTANYGYTF. CDR3 bases: TGTGCCAGCAGCTTCATCGGGACGGCGAACTATGGCTACACCTTC.

The chain has TRBV5-1 and TRBJ2-7, with TRBD1 identical over 9 bases. Germline trimming cut 3 bases from V and 1 base from J; bases unmatched to any gene: 2. The CDR3 spans 14 residues. CDR1 is SGHRS and CDR2 is YFSETQ in the germline V gene. The CDR3, as DNA: TGCGCCAGCAGCTCCGGGACAGGGTCCTACGAGCAGTACTTC. Amino acid sequence: CASSSGTGSYEQYF.

V usage is TRBV6-6 and J usage is TRBJ2-1, with D perhaps matching TRBD2 (5 bases). Trimming took 6 bases from V and 8 from J, leaving 11 bases between them. This CDR3 has 12 amino acids. From germline, CDR1 is MNHNY and CDR2 SVGAGI (reference sequence). CDR3 sequence reads: CASSLSVDEQFF. The CDR3 nucleotides are TGTGCCAGCAGCCTTAGCGTGGATGAGCAGTTCTTC.

The V gene is TRBV19, the J gene TRBJ2-2, with D tentatively TRBD2 (6 bases). This CDR3 spans 12 amino acids. Between the trimmed V and J ends, which lost 10 bases and 8 bases, there was a span of 14 bases. Germline V CDR1 and CDR2: LNHDA, SQIVND (reference sequence). As DNA, the CDR3 is TGTGCCACCCCCTCCGGGGGAGGGGAGCTGTTTTTT. Encoded protein: CATPSGGGELFF.

The chain is built from TRBV29-1 and TRBJ1-1; TRBD1 might be the D (5 bases). The CDR3 is made up of 13 amino acids. Trimming left V 5 bases short and J 0 bases short, with 10 bases between. Germline V gives CDR1 SQVTM, CDR2 ANQGSEA. The CDR3 loop is CSVRTQMNTEAFF. The CDR3 nucleotides are TGCAGCGTTAGGACACAAATGAACACTGAAGCTTTCTTT.

The chain couples TRBV5-1 to TRBJ1-5; D might be TRBD1 (6 bases). V was shortened by 2 bases and J by 8 bases, with 14 bases between the two germline ends. Germline V gene data show CDR1 as SGHRS and CDR2 as YFSETQ. CDR3 length equals 14 residues. The CDR3 nucleotides are TGCGCCAGCAGCTTAATCGGGGGCGAGGAGCCCCAGCATTTT. It is translated as CASSLIGGEEPQHF.

The V gene is TRBV5-1, the J gene TRBJ1-5, with D possibly matching TRBD1 (5 bases). V lost 4 bases and J 2 bases, leaving 13 bases between the germline ends. The germline V gene has CDR1 SGHRS and CDR2 YFSETQ. This CDR3 region has 15 residues. The CDR3 DNA sequence: TGCGCCAGCAGCCGAGCAGCGGGGGGCAATCAGCCCCAGCATTTT. As protein: CASSRAAGGNQPQHF.

The table lists this clone with a few counts. The rearrangement joins TRBV4-3 to TRBJ2-3, with D tentatively TRBD2 (7 bases). This CDR3 has 15 residues. CDR1 and CDR2 from the germline V gene are LGHNA and YSLEER. V lost 0 bases and J lost 6, with 13 bases in between. As DNA, the CDR3 is TGCGCCAGCAGCCAAGAAGGTCGGGGGGCGGATACGCAGTATTTT. Residues: CASSQEGRGADTQYF.